This T cell receptor beta chain emerged from a study of blood T cell repertoires in COVID-19. Here immunoSEQ multiplex PCR was the method, and the copy in TCRdb shows in-frame clones only, minus some. The repertoire holds over 55,000 clones, with approximately 92% as singletons. The CDR3 runs to 12 residues. The V and J ends lost 1 base and 7 bases respectively, with 5 bases between them. The TCR originated in a man in his 60s with acute or convalescent COVID-19. Sequencing used peripheral blood. The gene calls are TRBV12-3 or TRBV12-4 and TRBJ1-3; unclear D gene. CDR3: CASSLGGNTIYF. The CDR3 nucleotides are TGTGCCAGCAGTTTAGGAGGGAACACCATATATTTT.